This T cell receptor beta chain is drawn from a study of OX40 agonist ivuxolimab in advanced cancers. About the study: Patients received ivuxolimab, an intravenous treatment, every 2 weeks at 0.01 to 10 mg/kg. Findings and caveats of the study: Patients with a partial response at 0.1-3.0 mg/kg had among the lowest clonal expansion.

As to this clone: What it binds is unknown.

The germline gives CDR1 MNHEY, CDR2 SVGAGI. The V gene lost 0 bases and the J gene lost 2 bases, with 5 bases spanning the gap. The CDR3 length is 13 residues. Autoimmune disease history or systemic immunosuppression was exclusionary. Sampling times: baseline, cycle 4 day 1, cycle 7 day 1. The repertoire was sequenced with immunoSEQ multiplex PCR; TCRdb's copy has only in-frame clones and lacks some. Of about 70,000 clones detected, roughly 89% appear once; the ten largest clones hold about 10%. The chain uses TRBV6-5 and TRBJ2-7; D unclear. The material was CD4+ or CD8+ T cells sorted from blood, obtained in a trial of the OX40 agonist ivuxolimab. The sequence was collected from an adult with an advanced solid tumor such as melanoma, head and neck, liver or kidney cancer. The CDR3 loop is CASSYSNTYEQYF. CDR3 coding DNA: TGTGCCAGCAGTTACTCGAACACCTACGAGCAGTACTTC.